These T cell receptor beta chains were read from a single sample in a study of blood T cell repertoires in COVID-19. TCRdb's table, derived via immunoSEQ multiplex PCR, lists solely in-frame clones and lacks some. The sample holds roughly 180,000 clones, roughly 88% seen once. Sequenced: PBMCs or T cells enriched from blood (not recorded which). These receptors were taken from a woman aged 60-75 years who had recovered from COVID-19. CDR3s include the opening cysteine and the closing phenylalanine or tryptophan. Fields, in order: J gene, clone size, D gene, V gene, CDR3 DNA, CDR3 protein. D genes are given only for firm matches. The listing skips clone size in some rows; elsewhere it reads once, few, many or a size class.

TRBJ1-5 . . TRBV19 TGTGCCAGTAGTATGGTCGCCCTAGGGCCCCAGCATTTT CASSMVALGPQHF
TRBJ2-5 . TRBD2 TRBV5-1 TGCGCCAGCAGCGGGAGCGGGAGCCTCCAAGAGACCCAGTACTTC CASSGSGSLQETQYF
TRBJ2-1 few TRBD2 TRBV20-1 TGCAGTGCTAGTCCTAGCGGGAGCCACAATGAGCAGTTCTTC CSASPSGSHNEQFF
TRBJ2-5 few TRBD2 TRBV20-1 TGCAGTGCTAGTCTCACTCCGGGACTAGCGGGTCAAGGGACCCAGTACTTC CSASLTPGLAGQGTQYF
TRBJ1-1 . TRBD1 TRBV5-5 TGTGCCAGCAGCTTGGGTGGGACAGGGTGGACTGAAGCTTTCTTT CASSLGGTGWTEAFF
TRBJ2-1 . TRBD1 TRBV7-2 TGTGCCAGCAGCCCAGCTGTGGGACAGGGCTACAATGAGCAGTTCTTC CASSPAVGQGYNEQFF
TRBJ2-1 . . TRBV7-2 TGTGCCAGCAGCTTCCGGCGGGGAGGCAATGAGCAGTTCTTC CASSFRRGGNEQFF
TRBJ2-2 . TRBD1 TRBV9 TGTGCCAGCAGCGTCGGACAGGGAGTTTCCGGGGAGCTGTTTTTT CASSVGQGVSGELFF
TRBJ2-7 once . TRBV7-9 TGTGCCAGCAGCTACACCCAGGGGGGCGAGCAGTACTTC CASSYTQGGEQYF
TRBJ2-2 . TRBD2 TRBV3-1/TRBV3-2 TGTGCCAGCAGCCAAGTGGGGCGGGGGTTCGAGCTGTTTTTT CASSQVGRGFELFF
TRBJ1-4 . TRBD1 TRBV6-5 TGTGCCAGCAGAACAGGGGGCGCGCTGTATGAAAAACTGTTTTTT CASRTGGALYEKLFF
TRBJ2-3 . . TRBV3-1/TRBV3-2 TGTGCCAGCAGCCAAGTTCCTACTTGGAGCGCTAGCACAGATACGCAGTATTTT CASSQVPTWSASTDTQYF
TRBJ2-1 . . TRBV11-2 TGTGCCAGCTCCCCCCCGTTGAGCTCCCCCCTCTTC CASSPPLSSPLF
TRBJ1-5 . . TRBV2 TGTGCCAGCAGAGGGGTTAATAGCAATCAGCCCCAGCATTTT CASRGVNSNQPQHF
TRBJ2-7 once TRBD1 TRBV7-8 TGTGCCAGCAGCTTAGTTAGGGACAGGGCATCCTACGAGCAGTACTTC CASSLVRDRASYEQYF
TRBJ2-5 . TRBD2 TRBV5-1 TGCGCCAGCAGCTCCGCGTTGGCGGGGGGACAAGAGACCCAGTACTTC CASSSALAGGQETQYF
TRBJ2-1 few . TRBV6-4 TGTGCCAGCAGTATCTTCGACAGGTCCTACAATGAGCAGTTCTTC CASSIFDRSYNEQFF
TRBJ2-2 . TRBD1 TRBV18 TGTGCCAGCTCACCGGGACAGTTGACCGGGGAGCTGTTTTTT CASSPGQLTGELFF
TRBJ1-2 once TRBD1 TRBV6-6 TGTGCCAGCAGTTACCCCGAGGACAGGGTGGGCTACACCTTC CASSYPEDRVGYTF
TRBJ1-4 . . TRBV7-9 TGTGCCAGCAGCTTAGTGGGGGCGAGGGATGAAAAACTGTTTTTT CASSLVGARDEKLFF
TRBJ2-5 . . TRBV9 TGTGCCAGCAGCGTAATGAGCGGCTTCCAAGAGACCCAGTACTTC CASSVMSGFQETQYF
TRBJ2-3 . . TRBV14 TGTGCCAGCAGCCTTTGGAGCTCAGATACGCAGTATTTT CASSLWSSDTQYF
TRBJ2-1 . TRBD2 TRBV7-6 TGTGCCAGCAGCTTAGAAGGTGGGACTAGCGCCAATGAGCAGTTCTTC CASSLEGGTSANEQFF
TRBJ1-3 . . TRBV7-9 TGTGCCAGCAGCTTAGCGGACAGAGGCTCTGGAAACACCATATATTTT CASSLADRGSGNTIYF
TRBJ1-1 . . TRBV10-3 TGTGCCATCAGTGAGTCGGGTCAGGGCGGGGGAGCTTTCTTT CAISESGQGGGAFF
TRBJ2-7 . . TRBV2 TGTGCCAGCAGTGATCAGGGATCAACCTACGAGCAGTACTTC CASSDQGSTYEQYF
TRBJ2-3 . TRBD1 TRBV15 TGTGCCACCAGCACCCACCGGGACAGCTATCAGACAGATACGCAGTATTTT CATSTHRDSYQTDTQYF
TRBJ2-2 . . TRBV18 TGTGCCAGCTCACCCCTAGGACAGACGAACACCGGGGAGCTGTTTTTT CASSPLGQTNTGELFF